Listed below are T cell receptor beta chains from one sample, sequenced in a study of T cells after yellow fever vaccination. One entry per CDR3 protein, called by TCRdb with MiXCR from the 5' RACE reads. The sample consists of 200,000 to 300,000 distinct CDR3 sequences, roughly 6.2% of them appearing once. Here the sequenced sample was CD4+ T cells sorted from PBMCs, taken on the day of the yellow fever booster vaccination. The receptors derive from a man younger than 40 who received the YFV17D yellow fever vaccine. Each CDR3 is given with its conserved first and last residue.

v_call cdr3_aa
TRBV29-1 CSVELAVSSTDTQYF
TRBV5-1 CASSSDVGNTIYF
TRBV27 CASSGYDPSTDTQYF
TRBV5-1 CASSTSGSGDEQFF
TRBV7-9 CASSLAPNPKEQFF
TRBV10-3 CAISDPAGTSGSSTDTQYF
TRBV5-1 CASISGNTGELFF
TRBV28 CASSLYLGTGEKLFF
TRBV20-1 CSARGLAGSYNEQFF
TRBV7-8 CASSLWTGPSYEQYF
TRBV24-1 CATSDSPTGGWETQYF